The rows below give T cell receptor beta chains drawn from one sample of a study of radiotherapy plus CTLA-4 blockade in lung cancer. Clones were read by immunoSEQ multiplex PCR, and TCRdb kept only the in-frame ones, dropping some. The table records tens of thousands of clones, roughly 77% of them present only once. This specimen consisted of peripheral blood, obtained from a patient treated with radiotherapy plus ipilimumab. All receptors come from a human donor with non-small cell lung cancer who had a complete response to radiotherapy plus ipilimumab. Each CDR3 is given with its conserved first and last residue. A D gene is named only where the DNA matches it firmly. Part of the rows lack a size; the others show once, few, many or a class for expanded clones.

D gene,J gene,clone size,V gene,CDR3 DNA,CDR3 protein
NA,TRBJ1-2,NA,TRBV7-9,TGTGCCAGCAGCTTAGGTAGCGGCTACACCTTC,CASSLGSGYTF
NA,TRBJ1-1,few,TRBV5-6,TGTGCCAGCAGCTCTCAGGGATTCACTGAAGCTTTCTTT,CASSSQGFTEAFF
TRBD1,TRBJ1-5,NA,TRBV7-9,TGTGCCAGCAGCTTCGGTGACAGGGGGTCTTTGATAGGTCAGCCCCAGCATTTT,CASSFGDRGSLIGQPQHF
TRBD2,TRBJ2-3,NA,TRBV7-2,TGTGCCAGCAGCTTAGACTCGGGAGGGAACACAGATACGCAGTATTTT,CASSLDSGGNTDTQYF
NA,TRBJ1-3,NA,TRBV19,TGTGCCAGCCGACAGGACCACTCTGGAAACACCATATATTTT,CASRQDHSGNTIYF
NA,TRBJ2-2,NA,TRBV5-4,TGTGCCAGCAGCTTTGACTCCCCGGGGGAGCTGTTTTTT,CASSFDSPGELFF
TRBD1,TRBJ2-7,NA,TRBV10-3,TGTGCCATCAGGATGGGACAGAGCTCCTACGAGCAGTACTTC,CAIRMGQSSYEQYF
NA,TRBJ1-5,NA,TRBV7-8,TGTGCCAGCAGCTTACAAGAGAATCAGCCCCAGCATTTT,CASSLQENQPQHF
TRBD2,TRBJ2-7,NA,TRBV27,TGTGCCAGCAGTTTAATGACTAGCGAGGGGGACGACTTC,CASSLMTSEGDDF
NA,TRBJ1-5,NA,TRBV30,TGTGCCTGGAACAGGGAAAAGGATCAGCCCCAGCATTTT,CAWNREKDQPQHF
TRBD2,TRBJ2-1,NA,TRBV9,TGTGCCAGCAGCGTGACCGGGACTAGCGGCAATGAGCAGTTCTTC,CASSVTGTSGNEQFF
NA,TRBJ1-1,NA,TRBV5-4,TGTGCCAGCAGCTTTAAGGAGCTGGTTAGGTACGAACTCACGGGGATTCGAGCTTTCTTT,CASSFKELVRYELTGIRAFF
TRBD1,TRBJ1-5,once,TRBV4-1,TGCGCCAGCAGCCAATTTGACAGGGGGCTGGATCAGCCCCAGCATTTT,CASSQFDRGLDQPQHF
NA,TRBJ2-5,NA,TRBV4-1,TGCGCCAGCAGCCAATGGCGCGGAGAGACCCAGTACTTC,CASSQWRGETQYF
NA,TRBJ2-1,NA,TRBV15,TGTGCCACCAGTAGACCTAGCTCCCTCTACAATGAGCAGTTCTTC,CATSRPSSLYNEQFF
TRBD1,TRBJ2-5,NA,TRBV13,TGTGCCAGCAGCTGGGATACAGGGGGAGGAGAGACCCAGTACTTC,CASSWDTGGGETQYF
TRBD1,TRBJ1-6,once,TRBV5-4,TGTGCCAGCAGCTTGGATACAGGGGGAAATTCACCCCTCCACTTT,CASSLDTGGNSPLHF
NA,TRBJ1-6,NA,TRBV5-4,TGTGCCAGCAGACGACAGACCAATAATTCACCCCTCCACTTT,CASRRQTNNSPLHF
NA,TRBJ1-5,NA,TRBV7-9,TGTGCCAGCAGCTCCTTCCAGGGGCCTAGCAATCAGCCCCAGCATTTT,CASSSFQGPSNQPQHF
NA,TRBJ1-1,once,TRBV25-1,TGTGCCACGACATTCCACACTGAAGCTTTCTTT,CATTFHTEAFF
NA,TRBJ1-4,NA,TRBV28,TGTGCCAGCAGTTCCCAGCTGGGGGGGCTTAATGAAAAACTGTTTTTT,CASSSQLGGLNEKLFF
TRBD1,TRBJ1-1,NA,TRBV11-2,TGTGCCAGCAGCTTATTCGTTCGGGACAGGGCCACTGAAGCTTTCTTT,CASSLFVRDRATEAFF
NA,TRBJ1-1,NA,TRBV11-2,TGTGCCAGCAGCTACGAGAGGGACACTGAAGCTTTCTTT,CASSYERDTEAFF
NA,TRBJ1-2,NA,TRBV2,TGTGCCAGCAGTTCCCAGGGTCAGGGGCGCGGCTACACCTTC,CASSSQGQGRGYTF
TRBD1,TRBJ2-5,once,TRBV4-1,TGCGCCAGCAGTCAAGGGGGACAGGGAGATGGAGAGACCCAGTACTTC,CASSQGGQGDGETQYF
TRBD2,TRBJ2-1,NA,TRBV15,TGTGCCACCAGCAGGGAGCTAGCGGGGGAGCAGTTCTTC,CATSRELAGEQFF
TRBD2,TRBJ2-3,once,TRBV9,TGTGCCAGCAGCGTAGACGGCGGGAGGGCAGATACGCAGTATTTT,CASSVDGGRADTQYF
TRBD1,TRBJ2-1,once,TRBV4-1,TGCGCCAGCAGCCAGGAGAGGGACAGTCAGCACGTCCACGACAATGAGCAGTTCTTC,CASSQERDSQHVHDNEQFF
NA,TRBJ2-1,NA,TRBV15,TGTGCCACCAGCAGAGATCACCTAGCGGAGCAGTTCTTC,CATSRDHLAEQFF
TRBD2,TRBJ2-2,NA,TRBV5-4,TGTGCCAGCAGCTCTCGTTCTAGCGGAGTCACCGGGGAGCTGTTTTTT,CASSSRSSGVTGELFF
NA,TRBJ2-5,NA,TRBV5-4,TGTGCCAGCAGCTCTACAGGGCTCCAAGAGACCCAGTACTTC,CASSSTGLQETQYF
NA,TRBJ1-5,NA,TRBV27,TGTGCCAGCTCTCAAGGGGGTTGGAATCAGCCCCAGCATTTT,CASSQGGWNQPQHF
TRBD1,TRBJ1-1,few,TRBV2,TGTGCCAGCAGGGGACAGGTTTTGCAGACTGAAGCTTTCTTT,CASRGQVLQTEAFF
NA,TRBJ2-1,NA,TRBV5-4,TGTGCCAGCAGCCACCGGGGAAATGAGCAGTTCTTC,CASSHRGNEQFF
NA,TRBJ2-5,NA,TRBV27,TGTGCCATTGGCAGGGTCCAAGAGACCCAGTACTTC,CAIGRVQETQYF
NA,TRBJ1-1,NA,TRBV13,TGTGCCAGCAGCTTAACACAGGGTGGAGGCACTGAAGCTTTCTTT,CASSLTQGGGTEAFF
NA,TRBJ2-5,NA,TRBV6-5,TGTGCCAGCAGTAACAGGGAGACCCAGTACTTC,CASSNRETQYF
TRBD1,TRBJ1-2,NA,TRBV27,TGTGCCAGCAGGCCGACAGGGACAGCCTATGGCTACACCTTC,CASRPTGTAYGYTF
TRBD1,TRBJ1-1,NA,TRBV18,TGTGCCAGCTCAGCACGGGACAGGAACACTGAAGCTTTCTTT,CASSARDRNTEAFF
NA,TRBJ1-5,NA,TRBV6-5,TGTGCCAGCAGTTTGTCAAGGGGAAATCAGCCCCAGCATTTT,CASSLSRGNQPQHF
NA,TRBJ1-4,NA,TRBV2,TGTGCCAGCAGTACTGTAGGAGGAGTAGGTGAAAAACTGTTTTTT,CASSTVGGVGEKLFF
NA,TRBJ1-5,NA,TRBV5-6,TGTGCCAGCAGCCTCCGGGGGTTTTATCAGCCCCAGCATTTT,CASSLRGFYQPQHF
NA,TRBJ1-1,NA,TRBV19,TGTGCCAGTAGTAGTCAGGCGAACACTGAAGCTTTCTTT,CASSSQANTEAFF
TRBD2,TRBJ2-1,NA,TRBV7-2,TGTGCCAGCAGCTTCTGGGACTATACCTACAATGAGCAGTTCTTC,CASSFWDYTYNEQFF
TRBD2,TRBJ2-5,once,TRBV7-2,TGTGCCAGCAGGCCCGGGACTAGCGGGGCCGGGACCCAGTACTTC,CASRPGTSGAGTQYF
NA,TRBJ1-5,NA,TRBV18,TGTGCCAGCTCACCCCCAGGGCGCCAGCCCCAGCATTTT,CASSPPGRQPQHF
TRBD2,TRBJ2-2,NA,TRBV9,TGTGCCAGCAATCTAGCGGGGGGGGCGAACACCGGGGAGCTGTTTTTT,CASNLAGGANTGELFF
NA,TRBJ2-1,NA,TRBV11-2,TGTGCCAGCAGCCTTCTCAGGGGGAGGTCCTACAATGAGCAGTTCTTC,CASSLLRGRSYNEQFF
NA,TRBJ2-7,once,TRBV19,TGTGCCAGTAGTAGACAATTCACCTACGAGCAGTACTTC,CASSRQFTYEQYF
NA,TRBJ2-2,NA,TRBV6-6,TGTGCCAGCAGTTATTCCCAGGCCTCGAACACCGGGGAGCTGTTTTTT,CASSYSQASNTGELFF
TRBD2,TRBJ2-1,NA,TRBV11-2,TGTGCCAGCAGCCCCCGAACTAGCGGGGCTAATGAGCAGTTCTTC,CASSPRTSGANEQFF
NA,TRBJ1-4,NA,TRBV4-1,TGCGCCAGCACTCCCCTTGCGGGAGCTTCAGATGCAACTAATGAAAAACTGTTTTTT,CASTPLAGASDATNEKLFF
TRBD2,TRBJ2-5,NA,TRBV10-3,TGTGCCATCAGTGAGTCCATTTATGCGCGGGGGGCCTCCCGGGCCCAAGAGACCCAGTACTTC,CAISESIYARGASRAQETQYF
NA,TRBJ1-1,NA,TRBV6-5,TGTGCCAGCAGTTACTCGTACGAGGCAGCAGCTTTCTTT,CASSYSYEAAAFF
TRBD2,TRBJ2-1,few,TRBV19,TGTGCCAGTAGTACCTGGGGGCGGACTAGCGGCTACAATGAGCAGTTCTTC,CASSTWGRTSGYNEQFF
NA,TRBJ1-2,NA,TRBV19,TGTGCCAGTAGTACGAGACCGGGACTCACTAACTATGGCTACACCTTC,CASSTRPGLTNYGYTF
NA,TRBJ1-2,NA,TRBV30,TGTGCCAACGACAGTCCGATTAACTATGGCTACACCTTC,CANDSPINYGYTF
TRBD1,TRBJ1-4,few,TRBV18,TGTGCCAGCTCACCTTCCCGGACAGGGGCGGGTGAAAAACTGTTTTTT,CASSPSRTGAGEKLFF
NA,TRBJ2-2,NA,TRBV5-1,TGCGCCAGCAGCTTGTCTGGGGCGTACACCGGGGAGCTGTTTTTT,CASSLSGAYTGELFF
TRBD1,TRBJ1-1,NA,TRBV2,TGTGCCAGCAGTCTACAGGGGCCGAACACTGAAGCTTTCTTT,CASSLQGPNTEAFF